These T cell receptor beta chains were read from a single sample in a study of T cell responses to AZD1222 COVID-19 vaccine. Sequencing was performed with immunoSEQ multiplex PCR; in TCRdb, only in-frame clones are kept and a portion is missing. Counted here are 180,000 or so clones, under 95% occurring once; the ten biggest clones make up approximately 1.2%. The input for sequencing was peripheral blood, taken 28 days after the second AZD1222 dose. The receptors originated from an adult who received the AZD1222 COVID-19 vaccine. CDR3s include the opening cysteine and the closing phenylalanine or tryptophan. The D gene is left open where the match is weak. Expanded clones get a size class; other rows say once, few or many, or leave the size out.

clone_size: .
d_call: .
j_call: TRBJ2-7
v_call: TRBV6-2/TRBV6-3
cdr3_aa: CASSYGGGPDPYEQYF
cdr3_nt: TGTGCCAGCAGTTACGGTGGGGGTCCGGACCCCTACGAGCAGTACTTC

clone_size: .
d_call: .
j_call: TRBJ1-2
v_call: TRBV2
cdr3_aa: CASSETLEATF
cdr3_nt: TGTGCCAGCAGTGAGACCCTAGAGGCCACCTTC

clone_size: .
d_call: .
j_call: TRBJ2-7
v_call: TRBV4-1
cdr3_aa: CASSHSIASYEQYF
cdr3_nt: TGCGCCAGCAGCCACTCCATCGCCAGCTACGAGCAGTACTTC

clone_size: few
d_call: TRBD1
j_call: TRBJ1-2
v_call: TRBV13
cdr3_aa: CASSLARTGGGYTF
cdr3_nt: TGTGCCAGCAGCTTAGCCCGTACAGGGGGTGGCTACACCTTC

clone_size: .
d_call: .
j_call: TRBJ2-5
v_call: TRBV5-4
cdr3_aa: CASSLEGRQETQYF
cdr3_nt: TGTGCCAGCAGCCTCGAGGGGAGACAAGAGACCCAGTACTTC

clone_size: .
d_call: .
j_call: TRBJ2-3
v_call: TRBV6-1
cdr3_aa: CASSAPDWGAGTDTQYF
cdr3_nt: TGTGCCAGCAGTGCCCCGGATTGGGGGGCGGGCACAGATACGCAGTATTTT

clone_size: .
d_call: .
j_call: TRBJ1-1
v_call: TRBV3-1/TRBV3-2
cdr3_aa: CASSQRGTAEAFF
cdr3_nt: TGTGCCAGCAGCCAGAGAGGGACCGCTGAAGCTTTCTTT

clone_size: .
d_call: .
j_call: TRBJ1-1
v_call: TRBV27
cdr3_aa: CASKQNTEAFF
cdr3_nt: TGTGCCAGCAAACAGAACACTGAAGCTTTCTTT

clone_size: .
d_call: .
j_call: TRBJ1-1
v_call: TRBV7-8
cdr3_aa: CASSLVTANTEAFF
cdr3_nt: TGTGCCAGCAGCTTAGTGACAGCGAACACTGAAGCTTTCTTT

clone_size: .
d_call: TRBD1
j_call: TRBJ2-3
v_call: TRBV9
cdr3_aa: CASSAFDGTGSTDTQYF
cdr3_nt: TGTGCCAGCAGCGCCTTCGACGGGACAGGGTCCACAGATACGCAGTATTTT

clone_size: .
d_call: .
j_call: TRBJ1-5
v_call: TRBV4-1
cdr3_aa: CASSQDERVNNQPQHF
cdr3_nt: TGCGCCAGCAGCCAAGATGAAAGGGTAAACAATCAGCCCCAGCATTTT

clone_size: .
d_call: TRBD2
j_call: TRBJ2-7
v_call: TRBV10-3
cdr3_aa: CAISPAGGGSYEQYF
cdr3_nt: TGTGCCATCAGCCCCGCGGGGGGGGGCTCCTACGAGCAGTACTTC

clone_size: .
d_call: TRBD1
j_call: TRBJ1-1
v_call: TRBV5-6
cdr3_aa: CASSLGQGTREAFF
cdr3_nt: TGTGCCAGCAGCTTGGGACAGGGTACACGTGAAGCTTTCTTT

clone_size: few
d_call: .
j_call: TRBJ2-7
v_call: TRBV7-2
cdr3_aa: CASSLDFLYEQYF
cdr3_nt: TGTGCCAGCAGCTTAGATTTTCTCTACGAGCAGTACTTC

clone_size: .
d_call: .
j_call: TRBJ1-1
v_call: TRBV7-2
cdr3_aa: CASSQRNTEAFF
cdr3_nt: TGTGCCAGCAGCCAGAGGAACACTGAAGCTTTCTTT

clone_size: .
d_call: .
j_call: TRBJ2-6
v_call: TRBV3-1/TRBV3-2
cdr3_aa: CASSLQGGAGANVLTF
cdr3_nt: TGTGCCAGCAGCCTTCAAGGGGGGGCTGGGGCCAACGTCCTGACTTTC

clone_size: once
d_call: .
j_call: TRBJ2-5
v_call: TRBV7-9
cdr3_aa: CASSLARETQYF
cdr3_nt: TGTGCCAGCAGCTTAGCCCGCGAGACCCAGTACTTC

clone_size: .
d_call: .
j_call: TRBJ1-3
v_call: TRBV24-1
cdr3_aa: CATSERGSGNTIYF
cdr3_nt: TGTGCCACCAGTGAAAGGGGCTCTGGAAACACCATATATTTT

clone_size: .
d_call: .
j_call: TRBJ1-4
v_call: TRBV3-1/TRBV3-2
cdr3_aa: CASSQAGEEKLFF
cdr3_nt: TGTGCCAGCAGCCAAGCAGGGGAGGAAAAACTGTTTTTT

clone_size: .
d_call: TRBD1
j_call: TRBJ1-3
v_call: TRBV3-1/TRBV3-2
cdr3_aa: CASSHTQGAFGNTIYF
cdr3_nt: TGTGCCAGCAGCCACACACAGGGGGCGTTCGGAAACACCATATATTTT

clone_size: .
d_call: TRBD1
j_call: TRBJ1-5
v_call: TRBV5-4
cdr3_aa: CASSLDRGPNQPQHF
cdr3_nt: TGTGCCAGCAGTTTGGACAGGGGGCCTAATCAGCCCCAGCATTTT

clone_size: .
d_call: .
j_call: TRBJ1-2
v_call: TRBV7-9
cdr3_aa: CASSLGEGDRGYTF
cdr3_nt: TGTGCCAGCAGCTTAGGGGAGGGGGATCGGGGCTACACCTTC

clone_size: .
d_call: .
j_call: TRBJ1-1
v_call: TRBV5-8
cdr3_aa: CASSLVLPNTEAFF
cdr3_nt: TGTGCCAGCAGCTTGGTACTCCCGAACACTGAAGCTTTCTTT

clone_size: .
d_call: .
j_call: TRBJ2-1
v_call: TRBV6-2/TRBV6-3
cdr3_aa: CASSYPTNNEQFF
cdr3_nt: TGTGCCAGCAGTTACCCAACAAACAATGAGCAGTTCTTC

clone_size: .
d_call: .
j_call: TRBJ1-2
v_call: TRBV30
cdr3_aa: CAWNVHSGLGYTF
cdr3_nt: TGTGCCTGGAACGTCCACAGCGGTCTTGGCTACACCTTC

clone_size: .
d_call: TRBD1
j_call: TRBJ1-2
v_call: TRBV6-4
cdr3_aa: CASSVGRGHYGYTF
cdr3_nt: TGTGCCAGCAGTGTGGGCAGGGGGCACTATGGCTACACCTTC

clone_size: .
d_call: .
j_call: TRBJ1-1
v_call: TRBV23-1
cdr3_aa: CASSQRNTEAFF
cdr3_nt: TGCGCCAGCAGTCAGAGGAACACTGAAGCTTTCTTT

clone_size: once
d_call: .
j_call: TRBJ1-4
v_call: TRBV5-4
cdr3_aa: CASRPLPGEGNEKLFF
cdr3_nt: TGTGCCAGCAGACCACTTCCGGGAGAAGGGAATGAAAAACTGTTTTTT

clone_size: .
d_call: TRBD1
j_call: TRBJ1-2
v_call: TRBV2
cdr3_aa: CAGPRTGEVSGYTF
cdr3_nt: TGTGCCGGACCACGGACAGGGGAAGTTAGCGGCTACACCTTC

clone_size: few
d_call: .
j_call: TRBJ1-2
v_call: TRBV28
cdr3_aa: CASSFSDSRYTF
cdr3_nt: TGTGCCAGCAGTTTCTCGGACAGCCGCTACACCTTC

clone_size: .
d_call: .
j_call: TRBJ2-7
v_call: TRBV15
cdr3_aa: CATSNVLRTEQYF
cdr3_nt: TGTGCCACCAGCAACGTCCTTAGAACCGAGCAGTACTTC

clone_size: .
d_call: .
j_call: TRBJ1-1
v_call: TRBV12-5
cdr3_aa: CASGLVLAGGGGTEAFF
cdr3_nt: TGTGCTAGTGGTTTGGTTCTCGCGGGTGGGGGAGGCACTGAAGCTTTCTTT

clone_size: .
d_call: .
j_call: TRBJ1-3
v_call: TRBV10-2
cdr3_aa: CASRRGGTSGNTIYF
cdr3_nt: TGCGCCAGCAGGCGGGGGGGCACCTCTGGAAACACCATATATTTT